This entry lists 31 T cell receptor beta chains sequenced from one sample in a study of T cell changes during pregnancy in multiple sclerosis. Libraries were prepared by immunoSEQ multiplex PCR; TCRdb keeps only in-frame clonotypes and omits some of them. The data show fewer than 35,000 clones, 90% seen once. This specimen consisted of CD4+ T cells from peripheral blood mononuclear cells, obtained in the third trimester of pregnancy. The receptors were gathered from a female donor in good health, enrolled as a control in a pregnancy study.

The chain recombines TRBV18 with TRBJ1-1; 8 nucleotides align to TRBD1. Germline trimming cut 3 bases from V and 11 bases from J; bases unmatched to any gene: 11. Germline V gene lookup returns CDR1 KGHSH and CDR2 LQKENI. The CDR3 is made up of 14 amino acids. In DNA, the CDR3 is TGTGCCAGCTCACCCCCGCCGGGCCGGGACAGGGCTTTCTTT. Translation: CASSPPPGRDRAFF.

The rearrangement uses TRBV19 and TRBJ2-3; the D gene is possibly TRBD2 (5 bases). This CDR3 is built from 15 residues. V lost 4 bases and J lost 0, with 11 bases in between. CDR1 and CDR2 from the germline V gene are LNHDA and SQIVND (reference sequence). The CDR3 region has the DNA TGTGCCAGTAGTAACATTTGGACTAGCACAGATACGCAGTATTTT. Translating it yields CASSNIWTSTDTQYF.

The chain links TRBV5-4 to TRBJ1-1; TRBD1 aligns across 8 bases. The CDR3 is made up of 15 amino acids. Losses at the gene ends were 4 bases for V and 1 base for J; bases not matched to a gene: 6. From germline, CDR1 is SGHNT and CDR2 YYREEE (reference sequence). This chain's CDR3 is CASSGAGQGNTEAFF. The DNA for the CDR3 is TGTGCCAGCAGCGGGGCCGGACAGGGGAACACTGAAGCTTTCTTT.

The chain's CDR3 is CASSQGAGGADTQYF. CDR3 sequence (DNA): TGTGCCAGCAGCCAAGGGGCGGGGGGCGCGGATACGCAGTATTTT. This chain uses TRBV6-1 with TRBJ2-3; TRBD2 agrees at 8 bases. The CDR3 loop spans 15 amino acids. The J segment lost 6 bases and the V segment lost 6 bases, leaving 11 bases of the junction unmatched. Germline loops: CDR1 MNHNS, CDR2 SASEGT.

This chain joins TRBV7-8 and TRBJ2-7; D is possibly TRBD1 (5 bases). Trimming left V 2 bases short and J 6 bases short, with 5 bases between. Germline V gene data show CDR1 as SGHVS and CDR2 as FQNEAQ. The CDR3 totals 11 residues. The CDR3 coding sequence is TGTGCCAGCAGCTTAAGGGGCGAGCAGTACTTC. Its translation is CASSLRGEQYF.

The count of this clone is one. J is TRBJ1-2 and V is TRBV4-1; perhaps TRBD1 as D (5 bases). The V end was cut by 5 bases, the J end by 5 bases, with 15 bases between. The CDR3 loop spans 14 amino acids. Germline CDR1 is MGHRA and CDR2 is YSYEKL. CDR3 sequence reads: CASSFMGEGYGYTF. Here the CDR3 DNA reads TGCGCCAGCAGCTTTATGGGGGAGGGTTATGGCTACACCTTC.

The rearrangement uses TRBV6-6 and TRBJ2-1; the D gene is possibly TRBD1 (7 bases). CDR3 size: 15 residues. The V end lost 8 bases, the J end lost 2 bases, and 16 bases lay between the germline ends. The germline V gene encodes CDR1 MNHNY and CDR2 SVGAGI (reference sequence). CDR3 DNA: TGTGCCAGCCACAGGGGCGGGACCACCTACAATGAGCAGTTCTTC. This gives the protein CASHRGGTTYNEQFF.

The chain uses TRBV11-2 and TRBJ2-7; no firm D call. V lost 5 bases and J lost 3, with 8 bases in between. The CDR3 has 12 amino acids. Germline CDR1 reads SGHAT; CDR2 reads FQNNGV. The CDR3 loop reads CASSLTNYEQYF. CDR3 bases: TGTGCCAGCAGCCTAACCAACTACGAGCAGTACTTC.

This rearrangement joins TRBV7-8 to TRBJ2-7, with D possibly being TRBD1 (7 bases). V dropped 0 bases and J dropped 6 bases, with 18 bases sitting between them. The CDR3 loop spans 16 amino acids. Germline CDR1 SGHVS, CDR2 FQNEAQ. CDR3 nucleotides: TGTGCCAGCAGCTTAGCGCTGGTCAGGGGGGCGGGCGAGCAGTACTTC. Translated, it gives CASSLALVRGAGEQYF.

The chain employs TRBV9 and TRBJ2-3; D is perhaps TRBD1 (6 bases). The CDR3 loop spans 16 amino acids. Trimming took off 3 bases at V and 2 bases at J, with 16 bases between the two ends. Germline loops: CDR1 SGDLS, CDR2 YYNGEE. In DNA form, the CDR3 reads TGTGCCAGCAGCGGGACCGGGACACCATACACAGATACGCAGTATTTT. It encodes CASSGTGTPYTDTQYF.

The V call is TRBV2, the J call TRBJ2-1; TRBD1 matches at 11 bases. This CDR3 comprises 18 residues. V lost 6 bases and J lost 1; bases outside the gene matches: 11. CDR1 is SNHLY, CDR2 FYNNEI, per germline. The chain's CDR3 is CASSPDRGPEGSYNEQFF. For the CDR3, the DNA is TGTGCCAGCAGCCCGGACAGGGGGCCCGAGGGATCCTACAATGAGCAGTTCTTC.

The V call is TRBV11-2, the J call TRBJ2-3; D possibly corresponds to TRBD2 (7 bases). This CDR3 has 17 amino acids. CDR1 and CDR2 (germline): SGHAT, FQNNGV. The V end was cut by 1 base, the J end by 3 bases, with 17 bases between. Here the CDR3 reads CASSLVMGGAGTDTQYF. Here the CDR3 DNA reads TGTGCCAGCAGCTTAGTCATGGGGGGGGCAGGTACAGATACGCAGTATTTT.

Written as DNA, the CDR3 is TGTGCCACCTCCCGACCGGGACTAGCGGGCGGAGAGCAGTACTTC. Its translation is CATSRPGLAGGEQYF. The chain carries TRBV6-5 and TRBJ2-7, with 12 positions matching TRBD2. V gave up 10 bases and J gave up 7 bases; unmatched junction bases: 14. CDR3 length equals 15 residues. CDR1 and CDR2 from the germline V gene are MNHEY and SVGAGI.

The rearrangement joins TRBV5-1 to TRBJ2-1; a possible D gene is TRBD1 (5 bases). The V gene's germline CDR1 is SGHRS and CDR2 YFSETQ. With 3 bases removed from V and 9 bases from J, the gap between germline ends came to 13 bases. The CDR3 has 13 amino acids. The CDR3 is CASSSHVGVEQFF. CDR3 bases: TGCGCCAGCAGCTCGCACGTAGGGGTTGAGCAGTTCTTC.

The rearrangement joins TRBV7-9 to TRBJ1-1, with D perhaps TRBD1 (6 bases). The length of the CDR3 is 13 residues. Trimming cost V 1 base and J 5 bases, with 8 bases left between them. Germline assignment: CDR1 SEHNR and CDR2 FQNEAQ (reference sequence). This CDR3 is CASSLEGGTEAFF. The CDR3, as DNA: TGTGCCAGCAGCTTAGAGGGGGGGACTGAAGCTTTCTTT.

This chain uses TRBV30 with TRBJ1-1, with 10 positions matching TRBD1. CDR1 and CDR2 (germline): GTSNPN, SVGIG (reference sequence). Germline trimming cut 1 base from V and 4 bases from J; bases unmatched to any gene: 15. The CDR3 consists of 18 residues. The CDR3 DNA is TGTGCCTGGAGTGCCGTTTCGACAGGGGGCTTTAGGATCACTGAAGCTTTCTTT. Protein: CAWSAVSTGGFRITEAFF.

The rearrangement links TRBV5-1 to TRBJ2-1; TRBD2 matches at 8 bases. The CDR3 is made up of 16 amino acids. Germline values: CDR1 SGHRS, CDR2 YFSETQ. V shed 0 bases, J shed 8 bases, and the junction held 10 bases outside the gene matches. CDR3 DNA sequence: TGCGCCAGCAGCTTGGGTGGGAGCGGGGGATTCGATGAGCAGTTCTTC. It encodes CASSLGGSGGFDEQFF.

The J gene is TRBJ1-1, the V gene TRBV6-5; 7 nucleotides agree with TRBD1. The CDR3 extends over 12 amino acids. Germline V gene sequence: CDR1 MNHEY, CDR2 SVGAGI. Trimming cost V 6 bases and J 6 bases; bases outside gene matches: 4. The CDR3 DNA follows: TGTGCCAGCAGACTAACAGGGGCTGAAGCTTTCTTT. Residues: CASRLTGAEAFF.

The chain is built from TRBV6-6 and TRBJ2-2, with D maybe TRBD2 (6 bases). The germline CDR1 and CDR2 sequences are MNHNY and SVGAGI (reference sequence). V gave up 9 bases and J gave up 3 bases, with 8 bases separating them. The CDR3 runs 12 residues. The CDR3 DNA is TGTGCCAGTAGCGGCCACACCGGGGAGCTGTTTTTT. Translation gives CASSGHTGELFF.

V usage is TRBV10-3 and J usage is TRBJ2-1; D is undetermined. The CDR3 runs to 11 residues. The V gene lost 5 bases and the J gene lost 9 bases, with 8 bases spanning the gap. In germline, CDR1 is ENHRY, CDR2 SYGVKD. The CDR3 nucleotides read TGTGCCATCAGTCCGGCGGTTGAGCAGTTCTTC. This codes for CAISPAVEQFF.

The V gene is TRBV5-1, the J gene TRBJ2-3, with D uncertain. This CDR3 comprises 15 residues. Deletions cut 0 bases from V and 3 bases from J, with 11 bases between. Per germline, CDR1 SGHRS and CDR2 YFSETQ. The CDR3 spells CASSLGPSGTDTQYF. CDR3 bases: TGCGCCAGCAGCTTGGGGCCCTCCGGGACAGATACGCAGTATTTT.

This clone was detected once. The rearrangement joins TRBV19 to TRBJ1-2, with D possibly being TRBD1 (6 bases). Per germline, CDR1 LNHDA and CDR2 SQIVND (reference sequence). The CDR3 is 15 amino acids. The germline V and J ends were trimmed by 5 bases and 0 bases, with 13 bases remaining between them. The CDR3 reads CASSPGQYPNYGYTF. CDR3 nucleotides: TGTGCCAGTAGTCCAGGACAGTATCCTAACTATGGCTACACCTTC.

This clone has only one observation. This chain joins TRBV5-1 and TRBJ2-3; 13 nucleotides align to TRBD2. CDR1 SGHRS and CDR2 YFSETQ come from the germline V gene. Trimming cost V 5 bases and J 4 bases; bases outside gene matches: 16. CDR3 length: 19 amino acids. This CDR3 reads CASRALTSGRANQADTQYF. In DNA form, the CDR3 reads TGCGCCAGCAGGGCCCTTACTAGCGGGAGGGCCAACCAAGCAGATACGCAGTATTTT.

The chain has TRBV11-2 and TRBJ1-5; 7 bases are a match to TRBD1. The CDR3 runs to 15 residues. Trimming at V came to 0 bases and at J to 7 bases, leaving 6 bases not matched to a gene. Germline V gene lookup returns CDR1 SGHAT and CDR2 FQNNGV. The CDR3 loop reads CASSLDFQGEQPQHF. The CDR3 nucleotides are TGTGCCAGCAGCTTAGACTTCCAGGGGGAACAGCCCCAGCATTTT.

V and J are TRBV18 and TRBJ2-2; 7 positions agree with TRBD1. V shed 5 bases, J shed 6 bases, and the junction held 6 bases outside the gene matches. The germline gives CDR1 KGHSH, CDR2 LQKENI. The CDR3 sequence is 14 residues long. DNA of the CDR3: TGTGCCAGCTCAGATCGGACAGGCTCCGGGGAGCTGTTTTTT. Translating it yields CASSDRTGSGELFF. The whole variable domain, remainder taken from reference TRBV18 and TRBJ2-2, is NAGVMQNPRHLVRRRGQEARLRCSPMKGHSHVYWYRQLPEEGLKFMVYLQKENIIDESGMPKERFSAEFPKEGPSILRIQQVVRGDSAAYFCASSDRTGSGELFFGEGSRLTVL.

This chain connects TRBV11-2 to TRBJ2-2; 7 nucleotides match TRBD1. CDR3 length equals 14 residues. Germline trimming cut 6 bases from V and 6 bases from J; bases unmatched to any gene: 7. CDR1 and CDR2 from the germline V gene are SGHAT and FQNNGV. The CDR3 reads CASRRQTGAGELFF. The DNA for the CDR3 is TGTGCCAGCAGGAGGCAAACAGGGGCCGGGGAGCTGTTTTTT.

CDR3 DNA sequence: TGTGCCAGCAGTCACTTGGCTAACTATGGCTACACCTTC. It yields the protein CASSHLANYGYTF. The V and J genes are TRBV6-1 and TRBJ1-2; unclear D gene. Germline V CDR1 and CDR2: MNHNS, SASEGT. V was cut by 5 bases and J by 0 bases, with 7 bases left in between. The CDR3 has 13 residues.

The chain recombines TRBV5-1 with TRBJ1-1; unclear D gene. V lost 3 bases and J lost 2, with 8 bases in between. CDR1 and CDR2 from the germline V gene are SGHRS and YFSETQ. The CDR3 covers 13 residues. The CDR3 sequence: CASSWEVNTEAFF. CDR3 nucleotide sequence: TGCGCCAGCAGCTGGGAGGTTAACACTGAAGCTTTCTTT.

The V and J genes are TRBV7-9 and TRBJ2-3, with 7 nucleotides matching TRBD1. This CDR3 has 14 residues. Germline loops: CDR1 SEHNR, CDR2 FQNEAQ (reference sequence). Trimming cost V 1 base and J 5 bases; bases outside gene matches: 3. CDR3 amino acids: CASSLGRDRDTQYF. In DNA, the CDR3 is TGTGCCAGCAGCTTAGGCCGGGACAGAGATACGCAGTATTTT.

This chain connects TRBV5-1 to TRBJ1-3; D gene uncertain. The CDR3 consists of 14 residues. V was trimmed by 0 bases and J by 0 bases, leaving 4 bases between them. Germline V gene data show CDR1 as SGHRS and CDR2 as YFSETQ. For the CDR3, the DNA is TGCGCCAGCAGCTTGGGTTACTCTGGAAACACCATATATTTT. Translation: CASSLGYSGNTIYF.

Here the CDR3 DNA reads TGTGCCAGCAGCTTGGGGACTAGCTTCTACAATGAGCAGTTCTTC. It codes for CASSLGTSFYNEQFF. The chain carries TRBV11-3 and TRBJ2-1; 9 positions match TRBD2. The CDR3 covers 15 residues. The junction had 3 bases not matched to a gene; V was cut back by 3 bases and J by 3 bases. Germline values: CDR1 SGHNT, CDR2 YENEEA.